Shown below are 5 T cell receptor beta chains from a single sample sequenced in a study of Ad26.COV2.S vaccination and SARS-CoV-2 variants. TCRdb keeps only in-frame clones here, not all; method: immunoSEQ multiplex PCR. The data contain about 320,000 clones, roughly 90% of them singletons. Noted treatment: about 20 received Ad26.COV2.S at low or high dose, single or two shots; roughly five received placebo; per-sample allocation not given. Day 63 following the first vaccine or placebo injection was when the samples were taken. Sequenced material: peripheral blood, taken in a trial of Ad26.COV2.S vaccine versus placebo. The receptors derive from a person between 18 and 65 years old who received the Ad26.COV2.S COVID-19 vaccine or a placebo.

CDR3: CASSYLGTRGYF. The CDR3 nucleotides read TGTGCCAGCAGTTATCTCGGGACACGCGGTTACTTC. The chain combines TRBV6-2 or TRBV6-3 with TRBJ2-5, with a tentative D call TRBD1 (6 bases). This CDR3 comprises 12 residues. With 3 bases removed from V and 14 bases from J, the gap between germline ends came to 16 bases. The germline V gene has CDR1 MNHEY and CDR2 SVGEGT.

The chain carries TRBV19 and TRBJ1-2, with 7 bases that match TRBD1. This CDR3 has 14 residues. Per germline, CDR1 LNHDA and CDR2 SQIVND (reference sequence). Trimming cost V 8 bases and J 5 bases; bases outside gene matches: 11. Written as DNA, the CDR3 is TGTGCCAGTGTTCCAACAGGGGAGTGGTATGGCTACACCTTC. Amino acids: CASVPTGEWYGYTF.

The chain couples TRBV21-1 to TRBJ1-1; the table's D call, TRBD1, has no DNA check behind it. TRBV21-1 is a recognized pseudogene. The CDR3 is made up of 16 amino acids. CDR3 loop: CASSILRDRGRTEAFF. DNA of the CDR3: TGTGCCAGCAGCATCCTCCGGGACAGGGGCCGCACTGAAGCTTTCTTT.

The chain has TRBV7-9 and TRBJ2-2, with TRBD1 matching 8 bases. The CDR3 length is 14 residues. J gave up 7 bases and V 8 bases, and 9 bases lay outside the gene matches. CDR1 SEHNR and CDR2 FQNEAQ come from the germline V gene (reference sequence). The CDR3 sequence: CASSRDRIVGELFF. CDR3 in DNA: TGTGCCAGCTCTCGGGACAGGATTGTCGGGGAGCTGTTTTTT.

The V gene is TRBV2, the J gene TRBJ1-6, with a tentative D call TRBD1 (5 bases). The germline CDR1 and CDR2 sequences are SNHLY and FYNNEI. The CDR3 length is 15 residues. V lost 4 bases and J lost 6, with 13 bases in between. This CDR3 reads CASSATGRGNSPLHF. The CDR3 nucleotides read TGTGCCAGCAGTGCTACAGGACGGGGTAATTCACCCCTCCACTTT.